Shown below are 29 T cell receptor beta chains from a single sample sequenced in a study of cytomegalovirus exposure and HLA in healthy donors. The study ran its PCR with 60 Vbeta and 13 Jbeta primers. Profiling relied on immunoSEQ multiplex PCR, and the TCRdb table lists in-frame clones only, not all of them. This table holds some 150,000 clones, about 85% found once. Sequencing used PBMCs. The receptor source for this set is a human donor in good health.

The V gene is TRBV5-6, the J gene TRBJ1-6; the D gene is possibly TRBD1 (6 bases). CDR1 and CDR2 from the germline V gene are SGHDT and YYEEEE. There are 15 residues in the CDR3. V was pared by 4 bases and J by 6 bases, with 14 bases between. CDR3 in amino acids: CASSRAGASNSPLHF. The CDR3 bases are TGTGCCAGCAGCAGGGCGGGGGCTTCTAATTCACCCCTCCACTTT.

The chain combines TRBV7-2 with TRBJ2-7, with TRBD1 matching 11 bases. The ends lost 1 base at V and 4 bases at J; junction bases unmatched: 6. The length of the CDR3 is 16 residues. CDR1 is SGHTA, CDR2 FQGNSA, per germline. The CDR3 loop reads CASSLVGQGARYEQYF. DNA for the CDR3: TGTGCCAGCAGCTTAGTCGGACAGGGGGCGCGGTACGAGCAGTACTTC.

There are a few counts of this clone. V gene TRBV6-5 combines with J gene TRBJ2-1; TRBD2 matches 12 bases. The germline V gene encodes CDR1 MNHEY and CDR2 SVGAGI. V lost 4 bases and J lost 8; bases outside the gene matches: 3. The CDR3 spans 14 residues. The DNA for the CDR3 is TGTGCCAGCAGTTTGACTAGCGGGGGCGATGAGCAGTTCTTC. Translated: CASSLTSGGDEQFF.

The CDR3 is CASSRQGVSTDTQYF. The DNA for the CDR3 is TGTGCCAGCAGCAGACAGGGGGTCAGCACAGATACGCAGTATTTT. This chain uses TRBV27 with TRBJ2-3; 9 nucleotides align to TRBD1. The CDR3 loop spans 15 amino acids. V lost 6 bases, J lost 0 bases, and 4 bases stayed unmatched. CDR1 MNHEY and CDR2 SMNVEV come from the germline V gene (reference sequence).

This chain uses TRBV5-1 with TRBJ2-7, with D possibly matching TRBD1 (5 bases). Per germline, CDR1 SGHRS and CDR2 YFSETQ. The ends were cut back, 4 bases at V and 5 bases at J, with 7 bases in the middle. This CDR3 is built from 11 residues. The CDR3 loop reads CASSQGDEQYF. CDR3 bases: TGCGCCAGCAGCCAGGGTGACGAGCAGTACTTC.

This chain uses TRBV7-3 with TRBJ2-3; TRBD2 is a possible D gene (7 bases). Trimming shortened V by 3 bases and J by 4 bases, and 20 bases separated the two germline ends. The CDR3 covers 17 residues. Germline V gene sequence: CDR1 SGHTA, CDR2 FQGTGA. The DNA for the CDR3 is TGTGCCAGCAGCTTGGGGACTGGCGGGGGCATCGCAGATACGCAGTATTTT. Protein product: CASSLGTGGGIADTQYF.

This chain connects TRBV7-9 to TRBJ2-1, with 8 bases aligning to TRBD1. Germline values: CDR1 SEHNR, CDR2 FQNEAQ (reference sequence). CDR3 size: 14 residues. The ends lost 6 bases at V and 3 bases at J; junction bases unmatched: 4. The DNA for the CDR3 is TGTGCCAGCAGTCTAGGACAGGGCTACAATGAGCAGTTCTTC. Translated, it gives CASSLGQGYNEQFF.

The count of this clone is one. The rearrangement joins TRBV5-1 to TRBJ1-1; 7 nucleotides align to TRBD1. CDR1 is SGHRS and CDR2 is YFSETQ in the germline V gene. V was clipped by 5 bases and J by 0 bases; unmatched bases: 7. The CDR3 consists of 15 residues. The CDR3 protein is CASRPVDRMNTEAFF. CDR3 in DNA: TGCGCCAGCAGGCCGGTGGACAGGATGAACACTGAAGCTTTCTTT.

V usage is TRBV28 and J usage is TRBJ2-3, with 10 positions matching TRBD2. The CDR3 extends over 14 amino acids. The V and J ends lost 10 bases and 0 bases, in that order; junction bases with no gene match: 4. Germline-derived CDR1 and CDR2 are MDHEN and SYDVKM. The CDR3 sequence is CANSGGGSTDTQYF. DNA for the CDR3: TGTGCCAACAGCGGGGGGGGGAGCACAGATACGCAGTATTTT.

The sample holds a few counts of this clone. The chain carries TRBV7-6 and TRBJ1-5, with no clear D. This CDR3 has 14 amino acids. Trimming took 1 base from V and 4 from J, leaving 8 bases between them. Looked up from germline, CDR1 is SGHVS and CDR2 is FNYEAQ. The CDR3 loop is CASSLGAVNQPQHF. In DNA, the CDR3 is TGTGCCAGCAGCTTAGGGGCAGTGAATCAGCCCCAGCATTTT.

The gene calls are TRBV27 and TRBJ1-1; no firm D call. The CDR3 totals 14 residues. CDR1 is MNHEY, CDR2 SMNVEV, per germline (reference sequence). V gave up 5 bases and J gave up 1 base, with 11 bases separating them. The CDR3, as DNA: TGTGCCAGCAGTCCCCTCGGAGAGAACACTGAAGCTTTCTTT. It codes for CASSPLGENTEAFF.

V is TRBV6-1 and J is TRBJ2-7; 9 positions agree with TRBD1. This CDR3 spans 14 amino acids. Germline loops: CDR1 MNHNS, CDR2 SASEGT. The V segment lost 6 bases and the J segment 3 bases; nucleotides outside the gene matches: 6. The CDR3 region has the DNA TGTGCCAGCAGGACGGGACAGGGAGGCTACGAGCAGTACTTC. This codes for CASRTGQGGYEQYF.

The chain links TRBV6-5 to TRBJ2-2; 8 nucleotides match TRBD2. The CDR3 has 15 residues. With V trimmed by 3 bases and J by 6 bases, 6 bases remained unmatched. Germline assignment: CDR1 MNHEY and CDR2 SVGAGI. The CDR3 bases are TGTGCCAGCAGTTATAGCGGGAACCTACCCGGGGAGCTGTTTTTT. Its protein is CASSYSGNLPGELFF.

This clone was counted only a few times. V gene TRBV4-1 combines with J gene TRBJ2-5; 7 positions match TRBD1. The closer fit of TRBJ2-7 to the DNA end suggests the J call may be wrong. The CDR3 is made up of 13 amino acids. Germline V lookup: CDR1 MGHRA, CDR2 YSYEKL. The CDR3 nucleotides read TGCGCCAGCGGATGGCCTCAGGGGGACGAGCAGTACTTC. This codes for CASGWPQGDEQYF.

J is TRBJ2-1 and V is TRBV11-3; D is unclear. Trimming removed 5 bases at V and 6 bases at J, with 14 bases between. Germline assignment: CDR1 SGHNT and CDR2 YENEEA. The CDR3 loop spans 14 amino acids. In nucleotides, the CDR3 is TGTGCCAGCAGCCCGAACACGATGGCCAATGAGCAGTTCTTC. It codes for CASSPNTMANEQFF.

The chain recombines TRBV6-1 with TRBJ2-1, with 11 bases aligning to TRBD2. V dropped 6 bases and J dropped 2; count of bases not matched to a gene: 0. CDR1 is MNHNS, CDR2 SASEGT, per germline. This CDR3 spans 14 amino acids. This CDR3 is CASRTSGAYNEQFF. DNA for the CDR3: TGTGCCAGCAGGACTAGCGGGGCCTACAATGAGCAGTTCTTC.

The V and J genes are TRBV6-6 and TRBJ2-7, with D perhaps matching TRBD2 (5 bases). Germline loops: CDR1 MNHNY, CDR2 SVGAGI (reference sequence). This CDR3 has 14 residues. Trimming stripped 5 bases from V and 3 bases from J, with 14 bases between. The CDR3 region is CASSDDYSGYEQYF. CDR3 coding DNA: TGTGCCAGCAGTGACGACTACTCGGGCTACGAGCAGTACTTC.

The rearrangement joins TRBV6-4 to TRBJ1-2; maybe TRBD1 (6 bases). V shed 2 bases and J shed 5 bases, with 6 bases lying between them. The CDR3 is made up of 12 amino acids. The germline gives CDR1 MRHNA, CDR2 SNTAGT. CDR3 in amino acids: CASSDGQYGYTF. The CDR3 nucleotides are TGTGCCAGCAGTGACGGACAGTATGGCTACACCTTC.

The chain links TRBV5-1 to TRBJ2-7; the D is unclear. The ends were cut back, 0 bases at V and 2 bases at J, with 6 bases in the middle. This CDR3 is 13 amino acids long. Germline lookup yields CDR1 SGHRS and CDR2 YFSETQ. The CDR3 bases are TGCGCCAGCAGCTTGGAAGGAGCCTACGAGCAGTACTTC. This codes for CASSLEGAYEQYF.

The J gene is TRBJ2-7, the V gene TRBV30, with D possibly TRBD2 on 6 matching bases. Germline CDR1 GTSNPN, CDR2 SVGIG (reference sequence). Trimming cost V 4 bases and J 3 bases, with 22 bases left between them. This CDR3 is built from 16 residues. The CDR3 coding sequence is TGTGCCTGGAATTTCCGCGGGGCAGGGAAAGACTACGAGCAGTACTTC. This encodes CAWNFRGAGKDYEQYF.

The gene calls are TRBV6-5 and TRBJ2-1; weak D call: TRBD1 (6 bases). Trimming removed 5 bases from V and 2 bases from J, with 13 bases in between. The CDR3 sequence is 15 residues long. Germline CDR1 reads MNHEY; CDR2 reads SVGAGI. DNA for the CDR3: TGTGCCAGCAGTGGTGGACAGACGACCTACAATGAGCAGTTCTTC. Its protein product is CASSGGQTTYNEQFF.

This clone was observed once. The chain has TRBV11-2 and TRBJ2-5; 10 bases agree with TRBD2. The CDR3 is 12 residues long. Germline-derived CDR1 and CDR2 are SGHAT and FQNNGV. After removal of 8 bases from V and 5 bases from J, the junction contained 2 bases not matched to a gene. CDR3 sequence: CASGTSAETQYF. CDR3 DNA sequence: TGTGCCAGCGGGACTAGCGCCGAGACCCAGTACTTC.

This sequence joins TRBV6-1 and TRBJ2-7; D remains unclear. In germline, CDR1 is MNHNS, CDR2 SASEGT. Trimming stripped 3 bases from V and 6 bases from J, with 15 bases between. There are 14 residues in the CDR3. The CDR3 loop is CASSEAFPGSEQYF. The CDR3 bases are TGTGCCAGCAGTGAGGCATTCCCAGGCAGCGAGCAGTACTTC.

V and J are TRBV19 and TRBJ1-6; unclear D gene. The CDR3 is 12 amino acids. The germline CDR1 and CDR2 sequences are LNHDA and SQIVND (reference sequence). V was clipped by 3 bases and J by 10 bases, with 7 bases between them. CDR3 nucleotides: TGTGCCAGTAGTATGGAGAGATCACCCCTCCACTTT. Amino acids: CASSMERSPLHF.

V usage is TRBV7-6 and J usage is TRBJ1-4, with 7 nucleotides matching TRBD1. The V and J ends lost 0 bases and 8 bases, in that order; junction bases with no gene match: 6. There are 15 residues in the CDR3. Germline values: CDR1 SGHVS, CDR2 FNYEAQ. The CDR3 region has the DNA TGTGCCAGCAGCTTAGCGACCACAGGGGACGAAAAACTGTTTTTT. As protein: CASSLATTGDEKLFF.

This sequence joins TRBV29-1 and TRBJ1-4; tentative D call: TRBD1 (6 bases). Germline V gene lookup returns CDR1 SQVTM and CDR2 ANQGSEA. V shed 2 bases and J shed 8 bases, with 6 bases lying between them. CDR3 length: 11 amino acids. The CDR3 nucleotides read TGCAGCGTTGAAACAGGGGAAAAACTGTTTTTT. Protein: CSVETGEKLFF.

This chain connects TRBV30 to TRBJ1-1, with D possibly matching TRBD1 (5 bases). Germline CDR1 GTSNPN, CDR2 SVGIG (reference sequence). The V gene lost 2 bases and the J gene lost 3 bases, with 13 bases spanning the gap. This CDR3 spans 14 amino acids. CDR3 amino acids: CAWSTKTAYTEAFF. As DNA, the CDR3 is TGTGCCTGGAGTACAAAGACAGCATACACTGAAGCTTTCTTT.

The J gene is TRBJ1-6, the V gene TRBV11-2; D might be TRBD1 (6 bases). This CDR3 is 14 amino acids long. Trimming left V 2 bases short and J 5 bases short, with 7 bases between. Germline V lookup: CDR1 SGHAT, CDR2 FQNNGV. The CDR3 bases are TGTGCCAGCAGCTTATCAGGGGATAATTCACCCCTCCACTTT. This sequence encodes CASSLSGDNSPLHF.

This clone has just a few counts. CDR3 sequence: CASSSGDRGNTEAFF. The DNA for the CDR3 is TGCGCCAGCAGCTCCGGGGACAGGGGGAACACTGAAGCTTTCTTT. The genes are TRBV5-1 and TRBJ1-1; TRBD1 matches 10 bases. Trimming took 3 bases from V and 1 from J; bases not matched to a gene: 3. The germline V gene has CDR1 SGHRS and CDR2 YFSETQ. This CDR3 is built from 15 residues.